Listed below are T cell receptor beta chains from one sample, sequenced in a study of blood T cell repertoires in COVID-19. Data came from immunoSEQ multiplex PCR; TCRdb stores just in-frame clones and leaves some out. The table lists 150,000 to 200,000 clones, 76% of them singletons. The material sequenced was peripheral blood. The receptors stem from a woman aged 50 to 65 with active or convalescent COVID-19. Each CDR3 is given with its conserved first and last residue. A D gene is named only where the DNA matches it firmly. The listing skips clone size in some rows; elsewhere it reads once, few, many or a size class.

>15|TRBJ1-2|TRBD1|.|TRBV7-2
TGTGCCAGCAGCTTAGGTGTAGGGGGCGACCTAGGCTACACCTTC
CASSLGVGGDLGYTF
>15|TRBJ1-4|.|.|TRBV5-1
TGCGCCAGCAGCTTGGCCCTCGGTCAGGGTGAAAAACTGTTTTTT
CASSLALGQGEKLFF
>15|TRBJ1-3|TRBD1|.|TRBV6-5
TGTGCCAGCAGTTCCCGGACAGGGGAAGGAAACACCATATATTTT
CASSSRTGEGNTIYF
>14|TRBJ1-2|TRBD1|.|TRBV9
TGTGCCAGCAGCGCGGGACAGGGGGCTTATGGCTACACCTTC
CASSAGQGAYGYTF
>15|TRBJ1-4|TRBD1|few|TRBV4-3
TGCGCCAGCAGCCAAGAACAGGGGCGCGGTGAAAAACTGTTTTTT
CASSQEQGRGEKLFF
>14|TRBJ1-2|.|.|TRBV7-2
TGTGCCAGCAGCTTAGGAGGAGCAAACTATGGCTACACCTTC
CASSLGGANYGYTF
>13|TRBJ2-7|TRBD1|.|TRBV6-6
TGTGCCAGCAGTCCGACAGGGGAGAGGGAGCAGTACTTC
CASSPTGEREQYF
>14|TRBJ1-1|.|.|TRBV6-5
TGTGCCAGCAGTACCAACAGGGCAAACACTGAAGCTTTCTTT
CASSTNRANTEAFF
>15|TRBJ1-2|TRBD1|once|TRBV7-2
TGTGCCAGCAGGGCCGACAGGGGGCTTAGCTATGGCTACACCTTC
CASRADRGLSYGYTF
>18|TRBJ2-3|.|.|TRBV5-1
TGCGCCAGCAGCAAGGGACATCTACTGGGGCGGAGCACAGATACGCAGTATTTT
CASSKGHLLGRSTDTQYF
>12|TRBJ1-2|.|.|TRBV28
TGTGCCAGCGAGGAGGAGGGGCATGGCTACACCTTC
CASEEEGHGYTF
>15|TRBJ1-5|.|once|TRBV28
TGTGCCAGCAGCTCGGTCGCTCAAGGGGATCAGCCCCAGCATTTT
CASSSVAQGDQPQHF
>13|TRBJ1-2|.|.|TRBV19
TGTGCCAGTAGTATCTGGGGAGGCTATGGCTACACCTTC
CASSIWGGYGYTF
>15|TRBJ2-7|.|.|TRBV4-1
TGCGCCAGCAGCCAAAACCAGGGGCAAATCTACGAGCAGTACTTC
CASSQNQGQIYEQYF
>15|TRBJ2-4|.|once|TRBV21-1
TGTGCCAGCGGATTAAGACAGGGGGCCAAAAACATTCAGTACTTC
CASGLRQGAKNIQYF
>15|TRBJ2-2|.|few|TRBV7-6
TGTGCCAGCAGCTTGAGGACTATGAACACCGGGGAGCTGTTTTTT
CASSLRTMNTGELFF
>15|TRBJ2-7|TRBD2|.|TRBV6-2/TRBV6-3
TGTGCCAGCAGTTTGGGACTAGCGGTAACCTACGAGCAGTACTTC
CASSLGLAVTYEQYF
>11|TRBJ2-1|.|once|TRBV7-9
TGTGCCAGCAGCCCATACAATGAGCAGTTCTTC
CASSPYNEQFF
>16|TRBJ2-3|TRBD1|.|TRBV5-1
TGCGCCAGCAGCTTGGAAAGGACAGGGCTGCCAGATACGCAGTATTTT
CASSLERTGLPDTQYF
>15|TRBJ1-1|.|.|TRBV7-3
TGTGCCAGCAGCTTAAATCACATTGCGAACACTGAAGCTTTCTTT
CASSLNHIANTEAFF
>16|TRBJ1-6|TRBD1|few|TRBV30
TGTGCCTGGAGTGTATCGGGTCAGGGGGCCAGTTCACCCCTCCACTTT
CAWSVSGQGASSPLHF
>14|TRBJ2-5|.|.|TRBV5-1
TGCGCCAGCAGTACTCTAGGGGGACAAGAGACCCAGTACTTC
CASSTLGGQETQYF
>15|TRBJ2-3|TRBD2|.|TRBV9
TGTGCCAGCAGCGTAGCTAGCGGGGGGGTAGATACGCAGTATTTT
CASSVASGGVDTQYF
>18|TRBJ2-3|TRBD2|.|TRBV4-1
TGCGCCAGCAGCCAAGAGGGTCTGGCGGGGGGGAGGGCAGATACGCAGTATTTT
CASSQEGLAGGRADTQYF
>13|TRBJ2-7|TRBD1|.|TRBV19
TGTGCCAGTAGTCGACAGGGCCCAGGCGAGCAGTACTTC
CASSRQGPGEQYF
>14|TRBJ2-3|.|.|TRBV19
TGTGCCAGTAGTGCATTACCGGGAACAGATACGCAGTATTTT
CASSALPGTDTQYF
>15|TRBJ1-6|TRBD1|.|TRBV6-1
TGTGCCAGCAGTGAAGTCGGGACAGATAATTCACCCCTCCACTTT
CASSEVGTDNSPLHF
>13|TRBJ1-2|.|few|TRBV19
TGTGCCAGTAGTATAGAACAGAACTATGGCTACACCTTC
CASSIEQNYGYTF
>15|TRBJ1-3|.|.|TRBV6-2/TRBV6-3
TGTGCCAGCAGTTACTCACAGATGACTGGAAACACCATATATTTT
CASSYSQMTGNTIYF
>14|TRBJ1-1|.|.|TRBV20-1
TGCAGTGCTAGTAAAAGGGGTTCTAACACTGAAGCTTTCTTT
CSASKRGSNTEAFF
>14|TRBJ2-2|TRBD1|few|TRBV30
TGTGCCTGGACGGGACAGGCGAACACCGGGGAGCTGTTTTTT
CAWTGQANTGELFF
>15|TRBJ2-7|TRBD2|.|TRBV10-3
TGTGCCATCAGTGATTTCGTAAGCGGGAGGGAGGAGCAGTACTTC
CAISDFVSGREEQYF
>15|TRBJ1-4|TRBD1|.|TRBV6-2/TRBV6-3
TGTGCCAGCAGTGATCCGGGACAGCTTAATGAAAAACTGTTTTTT
CASSDPGQLNEKLFF
>15|TRBJ2-1|.|.|TRBV11-3
TGTGCCAGCAGCTCCTTGGGGGGAACCTACAATGAGCAGTTCTTC
CASSSLGGTYNEQFF
>17|TRBJ1-1|TRBD1|.|TRBV2
TGTGCCAGCAGTTTCCCAAGGTCCCGGGACAGGGGCACTGAAGCTTTCTTT
CASSFPRSRDRGTEAFF
>16|TRBJ2-1|TRBD2|.|TRBV6-1
TGTGCCAGCAGTGCCCAGACTAGCGGGTGGATGGGTGAGCAGTTCTTC
CASSAQTSGWMGEQFF
>16|TRBJ2-4|.|.|TRBV18
TGTGCCAGCTCACCAATGCAACAGGCCGACAAAAACATTCAGTACTTC
CASSPMQQADKNIQYF